These T cell receptor beta chains were read from a single sample in a study of shared clonotypes between healthy human individuals. TCRdb's table, derived via immunoSEQ multiplex PCR, lists solely in-frame clones and lacks some. Among approximately 600,000 clones listed, roughly 95% were seen once. Material for sequencing was naive CD8+ T cells sorted from blood. The receptors derive from a woman aged 25 to 39 in good health. Both conserved end residues are part of each CDR3.

V gene | CDR3 protein
TRBV14 | CASSQESGRRETQYF
TRBV4-1 | CASSQAPPFSGAEAFF
TRBV27 | CASSLGGNTDTQYF
TRBV28 | CATRGPYSQETQYF
TRBV7-9 | CASSLEGEGPAEQYF
TRBV28 | CASSASGATSYEQYF
TRBV7-9 | CASSPSGTEAFF
TRBV29-1 | CSVVVPSQNEKLFF
TRBV28 | CASGEYEQYF
TRBV13 | CACSVGNTEAFF
TRBV5-1 | CASSPEPGEETQYF
TRBV5-6 | CASSFGTDTYEQYF
TRBV29-1 | CSVSRPNLNEQFF
TRBV5-4 | CASSSRAGELFF
TRBV19 | CASSMESSYNEQFF
TRBV15 | CATSSPGQVAYNEQFF
TRBV7-8 | CASSSHATGTGYEQYF
TRBV5-6 | CASSLMGIEQYF
TRBV27 | CASSRSSGETSYEQYF
TRBV7-2 | CASSSHSQGNIQYF
TRBV15 | CATSRDYNSYEQYF
TRBV28 | CASRRQGSSYNEQFF
TRBV27 | CASSSRGSTDTQYF
TRBV9 | CASSAGGSSGELFF